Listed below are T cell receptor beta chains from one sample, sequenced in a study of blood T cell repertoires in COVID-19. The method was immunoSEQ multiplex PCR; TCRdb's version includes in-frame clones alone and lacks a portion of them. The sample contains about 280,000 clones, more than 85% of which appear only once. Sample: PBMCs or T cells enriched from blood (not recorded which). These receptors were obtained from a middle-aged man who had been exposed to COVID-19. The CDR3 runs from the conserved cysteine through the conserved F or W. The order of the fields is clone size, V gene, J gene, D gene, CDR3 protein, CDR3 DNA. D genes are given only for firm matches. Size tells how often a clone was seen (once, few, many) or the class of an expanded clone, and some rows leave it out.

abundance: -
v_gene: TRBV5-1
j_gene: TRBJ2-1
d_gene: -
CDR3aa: CASSPPATPGENEQFF
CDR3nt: TGCGCCAGCAGCCCCCCCGCTACGCCCGGGGAGAATGAGCAGTTCTTC

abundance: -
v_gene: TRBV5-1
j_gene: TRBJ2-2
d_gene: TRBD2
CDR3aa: CASSLVAGDFTGELFF
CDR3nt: TGCGCCAGCAGCTTGGTGGCGGGAGACTTCACCGGGGAGCTGTTTTTT

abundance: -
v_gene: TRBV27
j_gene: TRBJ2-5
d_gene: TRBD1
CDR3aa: CASSPRGPKETQYF
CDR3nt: TGTGCCAGCAGTCCCAGGGGGCCGAAAGAGACCCAGTACTTC

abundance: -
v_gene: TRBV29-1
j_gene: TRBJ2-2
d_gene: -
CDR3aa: CSVDPGSNTGELFF
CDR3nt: TGCAGCGTTGACCCAGGGTCGAACACCGGGGAGCTGTTTTTT

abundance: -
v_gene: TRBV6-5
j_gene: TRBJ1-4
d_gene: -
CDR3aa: CASAGRSATNEKLFF
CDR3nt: TGTGCCAGCGCAGGCAGGTCGGCAACTAATGAAAAACTGTTTTTT

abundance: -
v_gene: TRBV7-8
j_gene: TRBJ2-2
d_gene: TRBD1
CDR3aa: CASSHAGQGIFWNTGELFF
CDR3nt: TGTGCCAGCAGCCACGCGGGACAGGGCATCTTTTGGAACACCGGGGAGCTGTTTTTT

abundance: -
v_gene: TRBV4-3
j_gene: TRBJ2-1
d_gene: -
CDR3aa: CASSQDAREYNEQFF
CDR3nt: TGCGCCAGCAGCCAAGATGCTCGGGAATACAATGAGCAGTTCTTC

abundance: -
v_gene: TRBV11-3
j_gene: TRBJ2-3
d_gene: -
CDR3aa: CASSLGAEHTDTQYF
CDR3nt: TGTGCCAGCAGCTTAGGGGCAGAACACACAGATACGCAGTATTTT

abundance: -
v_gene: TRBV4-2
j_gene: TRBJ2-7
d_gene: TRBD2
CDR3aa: CASSQEDHGLAGGTYEQYF
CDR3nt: TGTGCCAGCAGCCAAGAGGACCATGGACTAGCGGGAGGGACCTACGAGCAGTACTTC

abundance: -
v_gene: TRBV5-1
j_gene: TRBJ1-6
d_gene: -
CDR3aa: CASSLAPIIHSPLHF
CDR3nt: TGCGCCAGCAGCTTGGCCCCTATTATCCATTCACCCCTCCACTTT

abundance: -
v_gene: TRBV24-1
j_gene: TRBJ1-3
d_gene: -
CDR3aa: CATSPGNTGNTIYF
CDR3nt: TGTGCCACAAGTCCAGGGAATACAGGAAACACCATATATTTT

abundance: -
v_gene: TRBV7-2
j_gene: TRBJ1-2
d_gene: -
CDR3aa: CASSLAVGGNYGYTF
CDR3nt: TGTGCCAGCAGCTTAGCAGTGGGAGGAAACTATGGCTACACCTTC

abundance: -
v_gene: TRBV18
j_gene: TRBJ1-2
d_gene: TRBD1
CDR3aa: CASSPITGGNYYGYTF
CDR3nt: TGTGCCAGCTCACCGATAACAGGGGGTAATTACTATGGCTACACCTTC

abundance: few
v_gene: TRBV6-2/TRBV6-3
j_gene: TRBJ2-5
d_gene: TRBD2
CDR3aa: CASSYSLAGDIETQYF
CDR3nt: TGTGCCAGCAGTTACTCTTTGGCGGGAGATATTGAGACCCAGTACTTC

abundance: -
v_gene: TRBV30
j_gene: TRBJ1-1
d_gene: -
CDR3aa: CAWHSGGLTEAFF
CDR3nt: TGTGCCTGGCACTCCGGCGGACTCACTGAAGCTTTCTTT

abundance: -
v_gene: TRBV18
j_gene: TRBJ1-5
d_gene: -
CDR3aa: CASSPSLERYSNQPQHF
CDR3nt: TGTGCCAGCTCACCAAGCCTCGAAAGATATAGCAATCAGCCCCAGCATTTT

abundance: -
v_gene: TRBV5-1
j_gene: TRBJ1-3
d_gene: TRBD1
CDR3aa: CASSRTGGDGNTIYF
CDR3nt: TGCGCCAGCAGCCGTACAGGGGGCGATGGAAACACCATATATTTT

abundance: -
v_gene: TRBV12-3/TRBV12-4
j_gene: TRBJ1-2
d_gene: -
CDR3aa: CASSFGGEDGYTF
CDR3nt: TGTGCCAGCAGTTTCGGGGGTGAGGATGGCTACACCTTC

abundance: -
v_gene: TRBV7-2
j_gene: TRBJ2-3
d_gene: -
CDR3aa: CASSFDRVPDTQYF
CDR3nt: TGTGCCAGCAGCTTTGACAGAGTTCCAGATACGCAGTATTTT

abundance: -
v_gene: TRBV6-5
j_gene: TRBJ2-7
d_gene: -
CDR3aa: CASSYGRDGNEQYF
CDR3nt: TGTGCCAGCAGTTACGGCAGGGATGGGAACGAGCAGTACTTC

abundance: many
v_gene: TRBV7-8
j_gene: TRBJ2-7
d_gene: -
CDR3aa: CASSLAPVTGDKGGEQYF
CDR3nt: TGTGCCAGCAGCTTAGCTCCGGTCACAGGGGATAAAGGGGGGGAGCAGTACTTC

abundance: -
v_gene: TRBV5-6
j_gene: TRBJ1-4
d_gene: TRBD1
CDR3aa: CASSGGQISEKLFF
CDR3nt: TGTGCCAGCAGCGGGGGACAGATAAGTGAAAAACTGTTTTTT

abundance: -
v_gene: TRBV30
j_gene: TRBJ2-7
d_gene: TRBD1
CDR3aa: CAWKIQGLYEQYF
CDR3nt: TGTGCCTGGAAAATACAGGGGCTTTACGAGCAGTACTTC

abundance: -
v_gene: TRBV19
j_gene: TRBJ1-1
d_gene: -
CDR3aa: CASSVAIINFMNTEAFF
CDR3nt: TGTGCCAGTAGTGTAGCAATCATTAACTTCATGAACACTGAAGCTTTCTTT

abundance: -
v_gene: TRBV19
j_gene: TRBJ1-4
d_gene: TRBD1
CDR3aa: CATHRGSTNEKLFF
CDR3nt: TGTGCCACCCACAGGGGCTCGACTAATGAAAAACTGTTTTTT

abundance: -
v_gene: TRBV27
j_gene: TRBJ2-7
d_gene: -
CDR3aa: CASSQDSFYEQYF
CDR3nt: TGTGCCAGCAGTCAGGACAGTTTCTACGAGCAGTACTTC

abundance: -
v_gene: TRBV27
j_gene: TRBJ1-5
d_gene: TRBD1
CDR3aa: CASSSRQGIQPQHF
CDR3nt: TGTGCCAGCAGTTCCAGACAGGGCATTCAGCCCCAGCATTTT

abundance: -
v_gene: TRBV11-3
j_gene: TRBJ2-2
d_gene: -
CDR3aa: CASTFSGYGWSTGELFF
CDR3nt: TGTGCCAGCACCTTTTCAGGGTACGGGTGGAGCACCGGGGAGCTGTTTTTT

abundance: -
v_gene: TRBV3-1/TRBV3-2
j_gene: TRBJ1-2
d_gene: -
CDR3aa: CASSQGEALYGYTF
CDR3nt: TGTGCCAGCAGCCAAGGTGAGGCACTCTATGGCTACACCTTC

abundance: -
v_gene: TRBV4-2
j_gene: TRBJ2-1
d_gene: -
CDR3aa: CASSPYNIGEQFF
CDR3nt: TGTGCCAGCAGCCCTTACAATATTGGTGAGCAGTTCTTC

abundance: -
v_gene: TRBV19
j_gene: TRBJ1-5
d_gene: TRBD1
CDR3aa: CASSPGQGNQPQHF
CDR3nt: TGTGCCAGTAGCCCGGGACAGGGCAATCAGCCCCAGCATTTT

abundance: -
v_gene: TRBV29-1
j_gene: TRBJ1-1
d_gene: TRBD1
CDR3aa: CSVVGTAEAFF
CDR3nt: TGCAGCGTTGTGGGGACAGCTGAAGCTTTCTTT

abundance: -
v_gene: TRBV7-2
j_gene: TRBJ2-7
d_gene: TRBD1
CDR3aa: CASSPGTGDYEQYF
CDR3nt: TGTGCCAGCAGCCCCGGGACAGGGGACTACGAGCAGTACTTC

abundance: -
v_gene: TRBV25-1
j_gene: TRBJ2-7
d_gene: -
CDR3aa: CASSEGASILEQYF
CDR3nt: TGTGCCAGCAGTGAGGGGGCTAGTATACTCGAGCAGTACTTC

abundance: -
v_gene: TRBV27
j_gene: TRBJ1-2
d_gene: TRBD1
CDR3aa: CASSHRDRGANYGYTF
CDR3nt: TGTGCCAGCAGTCACCGGGACAGGGGGGCGAACTATGGCTACACCTTC

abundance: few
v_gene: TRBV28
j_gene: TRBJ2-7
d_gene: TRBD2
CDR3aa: CASSLRNFSGRLKYEQYF
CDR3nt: TGTGCCAGCAGTCTCAGGAACTTTAGCGGGAGGCTGAAATACGAGCAGTACTTC

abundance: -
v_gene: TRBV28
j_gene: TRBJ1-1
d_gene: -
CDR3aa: CASTGDRGTEAFF
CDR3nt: TGTGCCAGCACAGGGGATAGGGGCACTGAAGCTTTCTTT

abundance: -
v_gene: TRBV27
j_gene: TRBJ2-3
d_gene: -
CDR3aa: CASSFSADTQYF
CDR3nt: TGTGCCAGCAGTTTTTCCGCAGATACGCAGTATTTT

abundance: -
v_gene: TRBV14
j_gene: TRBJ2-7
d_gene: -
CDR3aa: CASSPWSRSSYEQYF
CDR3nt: TGTGCCAGCAGCCCCTGGTCGCGTAGCTCCTACGAGCAGTACTTC

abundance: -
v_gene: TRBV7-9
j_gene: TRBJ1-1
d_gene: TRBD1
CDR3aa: CASSLPRDRGTEVEAFF
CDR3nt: TGTGCCAGCAGCTTACCCCGGGACAGGGGGACTGAGGTTGAAGCTTTCTTT

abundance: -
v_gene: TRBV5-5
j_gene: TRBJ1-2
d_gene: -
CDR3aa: CASSQQDYGYTF
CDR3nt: TGTGCCAGCAGCCAACAAGACTATGGCTACACCTTC

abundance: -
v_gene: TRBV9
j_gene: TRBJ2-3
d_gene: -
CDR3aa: CASSVAGGARDTQYF
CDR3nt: TGTGCCAGCAGCGTAGCCGGCGGGGCGAGGGATACGCAGTATTTT

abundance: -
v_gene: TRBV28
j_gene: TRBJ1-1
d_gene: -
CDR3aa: CASTTRIKTEAFF
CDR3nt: TGTGCCAGCACCACAAGAATAAAGACTGAAGCTTTCTTT

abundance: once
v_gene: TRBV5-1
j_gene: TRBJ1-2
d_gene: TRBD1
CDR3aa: CASSFETGTNYGYTF
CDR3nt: TGCGCCAGCAGCTTCGAGACAGGGACTAACTATGGCTACACCTTC

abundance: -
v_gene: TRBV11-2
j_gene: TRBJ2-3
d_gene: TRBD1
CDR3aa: CASSQTGAGDTQYF
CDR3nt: TGTGCCAGCAGCCAGACAGGGGCTGGAGATACGCAGTATTTT

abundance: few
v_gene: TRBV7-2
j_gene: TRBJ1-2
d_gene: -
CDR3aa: CASSLVQGSIYGYTF
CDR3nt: TGTGCCAGCAGCTTAGTTCAGGGGTCTATTTATGGCTACACCTTC

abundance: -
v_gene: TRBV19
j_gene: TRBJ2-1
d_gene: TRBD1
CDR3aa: CASSIGQGIFYEQFF
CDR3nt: TGTGCCAGTAGTATCGGACAGGGGATATTCTATGAGCAGTTCTTC

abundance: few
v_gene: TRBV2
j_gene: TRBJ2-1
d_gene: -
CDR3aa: CASSLAIYNEQFF
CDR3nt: TGTGCCAGCAGTCTAGCGATATACAATGAGCAGTTCTTC

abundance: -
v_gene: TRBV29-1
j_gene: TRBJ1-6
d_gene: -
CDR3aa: CSVALGYNSPLHF
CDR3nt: TGCAGCGTAGCCCTAGGATATAATTCACCCCTCCACTTT

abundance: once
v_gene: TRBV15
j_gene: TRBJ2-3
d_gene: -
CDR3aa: CATAQAQGIDTQYF
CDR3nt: TGTGCCACAGCGCAGGCGCAGGGTATAGATACGCAGTATTTT

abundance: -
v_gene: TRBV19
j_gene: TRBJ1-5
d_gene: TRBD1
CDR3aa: CASSTAGTGIRPQHF
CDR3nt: TGTGCCAGTAGTACTGCTGGGACAGGCATCAGGCCCCAGCATTTT

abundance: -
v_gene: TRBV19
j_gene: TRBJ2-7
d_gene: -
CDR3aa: CATRDTAYEQYF
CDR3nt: TGTGCCACCCGGGACACAGCCTACGAGCAGTACTTC

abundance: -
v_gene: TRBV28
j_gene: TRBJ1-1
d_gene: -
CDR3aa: CASSKLDGNTEAFF
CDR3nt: TGTGCCAGCAGTAAACTAGACGGGAACACTGAAGCTTTCTTT

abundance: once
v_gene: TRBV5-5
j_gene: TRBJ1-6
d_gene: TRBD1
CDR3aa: CASSPGGTGVSPLHF
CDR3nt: TGTGCCAGCAGCCCGGGGGGGACAGGGGTCTCACCCCTCCACTTT

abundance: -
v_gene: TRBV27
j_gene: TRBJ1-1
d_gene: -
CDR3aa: CASQTGYEDEAFF
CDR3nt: TGTGCCAGCCAAACAGGCTACGAGGATGAAGCTTTCTTT

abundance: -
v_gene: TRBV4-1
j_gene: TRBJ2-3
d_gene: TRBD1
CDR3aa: CASSHSRDRGTDTQYF
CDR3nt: TGCGCCAGCAGCCACTCCCGGGACAGGGGCACAGATACGCAGTATTTT

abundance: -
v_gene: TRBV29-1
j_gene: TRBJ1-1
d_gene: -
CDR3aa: CSVVVTVGTEAFF
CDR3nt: TGCAGCGTTGTCGTGACAGTCGGTACTGAAGCTTTCTTT

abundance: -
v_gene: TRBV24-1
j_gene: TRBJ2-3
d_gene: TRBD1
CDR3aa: CATSDLLGTGGTDTQYF
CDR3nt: TGTGCCACCAGTGATTTATTAGGGACAGGGGGCACAGATACGCAGTATTTT

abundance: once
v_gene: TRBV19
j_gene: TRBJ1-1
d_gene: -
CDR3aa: CASDPGGITEAFF
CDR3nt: TGTGCCAGTGACCCGGGGGGAATCACTGAAGCTTTCTTT